This T cell receptor (beta chain) was obtained from a study of T cells in Graves' hyperthyroidism and ophthalmopathy. Amplified TCR beta CDR3 regions came from RNA transcripts. The study used the HTBI primer set for a first-round RT-PCR of the TCR CDR3. TCRdb passed the multiplex PCR reads through MiXCR, listing each CDR3 protein once. The sample contains about 760,000 distinct CDR3 sequences, about 35% of which appear only once. This clonotype has at least ten counts. CDR3 length equals 14 residues. V lost 10 bases, J lost 1 base, and 16 bases lay in between. The germline V gene has CDR1 PRHDT and CDR2 FYEKMQ (reference sequence).

The chain combines TRBV13 with TRBJ2-5; D could derive from TRBD1 or TRBD2 (5 bases each). Material for sequencing was blood. The origin of this receptor is a woman aged 40 to 50 with Graves' hyperthyroidism. DNA for the CDR3: TGTGCCACCTCGGGACGGACGGGCCAAGAGACCCAGTACTTC. Its translation: CATSGRTGQETQYF. The full variable domain, with the rest looked up from reference TRBV13 and TRBJ2-5, is AAGVIQSPRHLIKEKRETATLKCYPIPRHDTVYWYQQGPGQDPQFLISFYEKMQSDKGSIPDRFSAQQFSDYHSELNMSSLELGDSALYFCATSGRTGQETQYFGPGTRLLVL.